This TCR beta chain derives from a study of T cell repertoires in cytomegalovirus infection. Study background: Indications of both CMV infection and matching HLA type were provided by public TCR beta signatures.

Each CDR3 protein is one row after TCRdb ran MiXCR on the reads. The repertoire has about 240,000 distinct CDR3 sequences, 6.5% of them found once; the top ten carry around 6%. This clonotype has at least ten counts. The target antigen is unknown. The V and J ends lost 5 bases and 5 bases, in that order; junction bases with no gene match: 6. The CDR3 loop spans 14 amino acids. Germline V gene data show CDR1 as SGHTA and CDR2 as FQGNSA. Study-level findings and limits: CMV-specific TCR beta clonotypes restricted by HLA-C were the ones dominating the ex vivo response. People with CMV and the relevant HLA were identified by cumulative public TCR beta family frequency.

The specimen was PBMCs. The clonotype originates from a human donor in good health (CMV status not recorded). Some clones in this sample may be carry-over from other donors' samples. The J gene is TRBJ1-5, the V gene TRBV7-2; the match to TRBD1 covers 7 bases. The CDR3 DNA reads TGTGCCAGCAGCCGTGGAACAGGGGATCAGCCCCAGCATTTT. Amino acid sequence: CASSRGTGDQPQHF.